This TCR beta chain appears in the sequencing data of a study of T cell responses to AZD1222 COVID-19 vaccine. Study summary: Analysis merged second doses at about 4 or about 12 weeks. Findings of the study overall: Reports indicate that nearly half of spike-specific TCRs are directed at unmutated variant regions. The span of vaccine-associated CD4 TCRs extended across spike, with dominance at 160-218 and 743-854. Of the AZD1222 recipients, only 5 or 6 were seropositive at baseline.

For this clone: No antigen is known for it.

Assay: immunoSEQ multiplex PCR; the TCRdb copy retains only in-frame clones and omits some. The sample includes some 130,000 clones, about 80% of them seen just once. V lost 0 bases, J lost 1 base, and 18 bases lay in between. Germline V gives CDR1 LNHNV, CDR2 YYDKDF (reference sequence). The CDR3 is made up of 18 amino acids. This receptor was taken from an adult in good health. This sample comprised peripheral blood, obtained on day 0 of AZD1222 vaccination. The gene calls are TRBV15 and TRBJ1-2; D not resolved. The CDR3 coding sequence is TGTGCCACCAGCAGAGATGGCGGGAGTTTACTGTTTAACTATGGCTACACCTTC. This gives the protein CATSRDGGSLLFNYGYTF.